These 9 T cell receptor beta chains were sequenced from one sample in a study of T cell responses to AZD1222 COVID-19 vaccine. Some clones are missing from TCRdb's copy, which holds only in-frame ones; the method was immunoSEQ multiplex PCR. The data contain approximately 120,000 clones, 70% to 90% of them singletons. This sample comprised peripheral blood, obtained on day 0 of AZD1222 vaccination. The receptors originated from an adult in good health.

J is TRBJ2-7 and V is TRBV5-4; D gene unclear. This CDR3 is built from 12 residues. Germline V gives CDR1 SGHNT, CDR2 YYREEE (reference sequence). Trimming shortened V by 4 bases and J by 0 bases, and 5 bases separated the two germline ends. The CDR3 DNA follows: TGTGCCAGCAGCCCGGGCTCCTACGAGCAGTACTTC. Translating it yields CASSPGSYEQYF.

As DNA, the CDR3 is TGTGCCAGCTCAAGCGCAAATTGGAACTATGGCTACACCTTC. Protein sequence: CASSSANWNYGYTF. This chain uses TRBV18 with TRBJ1-2; no firm D call. Germline V gene sequence: CDR1 KGHSH, CDR2 LQKENI. Trimming pared 5 bases from V and 2 bases from J, leaving 12 bases between. The length of the CDR3 is 14 residues.

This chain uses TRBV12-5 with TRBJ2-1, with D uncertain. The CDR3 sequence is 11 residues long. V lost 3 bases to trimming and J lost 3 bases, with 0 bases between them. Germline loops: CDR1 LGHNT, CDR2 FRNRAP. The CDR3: CASGFYNEQFF. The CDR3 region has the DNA TGTGCTAGTGGTTTCTACAATGAGCAGTTCTTC.

CDR3 in amino acids: CASSLGQGSTDTQYF. The CDR3 coding sequence is TGTGCCAGCAGCTTGGGACAGGGGAGCACAGATACGCAGTATTTT. The chain carries TRBV5-8 and TRBJ2-3; 8 nucleotides agree with TRBD1. The CDR3 loop spans 15 amino acids. Germline V gene sequence: CDR1 SGHTS, CDR2 YDEGEE. V lost 0 bases and J lost 0; bases outside the gene matches: 0.

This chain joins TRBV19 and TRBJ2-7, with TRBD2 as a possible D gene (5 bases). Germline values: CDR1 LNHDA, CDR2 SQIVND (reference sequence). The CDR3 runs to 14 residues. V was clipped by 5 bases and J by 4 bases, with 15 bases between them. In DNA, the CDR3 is TGTGCCAGTAGTGGGCTCGGGAAAGCTTACGAGCAGTACTTC. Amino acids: CASSGLGKAYEQYF.

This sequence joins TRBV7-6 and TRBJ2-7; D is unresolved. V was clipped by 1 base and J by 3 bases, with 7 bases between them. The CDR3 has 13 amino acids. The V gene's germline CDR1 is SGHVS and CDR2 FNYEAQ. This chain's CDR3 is CASSLGKSYEQYF. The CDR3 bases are TGTGCCAGCAGCTTAGGGAAGAGCTACGAGCAGTACTTC.

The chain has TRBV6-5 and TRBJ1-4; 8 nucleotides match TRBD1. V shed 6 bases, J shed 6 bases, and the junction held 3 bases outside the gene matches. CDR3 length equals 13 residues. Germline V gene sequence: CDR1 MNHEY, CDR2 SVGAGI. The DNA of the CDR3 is TGTGCCAGCAGCAGGGGACAGGATGAAAAACTGTTTTTT. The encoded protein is CASSRGQDEKLFF.

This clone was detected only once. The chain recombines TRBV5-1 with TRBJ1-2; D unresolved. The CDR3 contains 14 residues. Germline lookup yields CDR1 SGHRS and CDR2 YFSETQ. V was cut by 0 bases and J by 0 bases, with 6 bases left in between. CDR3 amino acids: CASSLDFPNYGYTF. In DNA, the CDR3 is TGCGCCAGCAGCTTGGATTTCCCTAACTATGGCTACACCTTC.

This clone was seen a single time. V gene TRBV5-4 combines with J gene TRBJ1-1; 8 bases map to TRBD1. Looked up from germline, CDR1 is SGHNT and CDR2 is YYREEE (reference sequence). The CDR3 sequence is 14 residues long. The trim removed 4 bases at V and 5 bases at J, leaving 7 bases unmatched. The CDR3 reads CASSAKTGGTEAFF. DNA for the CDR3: TGTGCCAGCAGCGCCAAAACAGGGGGGACTGAAGCTTTCTTT.